Described below is a single T cell receptor beta chain sequence and its context. Using immunoSEQ multiplex PCR, the repertoire was profiled, and TCRdb retains in-frame clones only, with some absent. The table has about 1.5 million clones, approximately 96% seen once. V lost 1 base and J lost 3, with 3 bases in between. The CDR3 contains 13 residues. Germline lookup yields CDR1 KGHSH and CDR2 LQKENI. This sample was included in a study of shared clonotypes between healthy human individuals. Sample: naive CD4+ T cells sorted from blood. The subset: CD45RA+ positively selected. The receptor's source is a man aged 30 to 45 in good health. V and J are TRBV18 and TRBJ2-2; D remains unclear. For the CDR3, the DNA is TGTGCCAGCTCACCACAGGACACCGGGGAGCTGTTTTTT. This gives the protein CASSPQDTGELFF.